This T cell receptor (beta chain) was identified during a study of blood T cells in healthy people across ages. The V gene lost 6 bases and the J gene lost 0 bases, with 18 bases spanning the gap. The CDR3 contains 17 residues. CDR1 is MDHEN and CDR2 is SYDVKM in the germline V gene. With a J-beta primer mix and a sample-barcoded 5' primer, a second PCR ran about 7 to 12 cycles. With 12 random nucleotides, a template-switch adaptor tagged each individual cDNA molecule. TCRdb reprocessed the 5' RACE reads with MiXCR, giving one entry per CDR3 protein. In the table there are about 1,500,000 distinct CDR3 sequences, about 30% of which are singletons. Isolated per sample were at least 6 million PBMCs.

V gene TRBV28 combines with J gene TRBJ1-5, with D hard to call. The sequence came from a woman aged 25-40 years in good health. The sequenced sample consisted of blood. The chain's CDR3 is CASSQRTEGDSNQPQHF. CDR3 DNA sequence: TGTGCCAGCAGCCAAAGGACGGAGGGAGATAGCAATCAGCCCCAGCATTTT.